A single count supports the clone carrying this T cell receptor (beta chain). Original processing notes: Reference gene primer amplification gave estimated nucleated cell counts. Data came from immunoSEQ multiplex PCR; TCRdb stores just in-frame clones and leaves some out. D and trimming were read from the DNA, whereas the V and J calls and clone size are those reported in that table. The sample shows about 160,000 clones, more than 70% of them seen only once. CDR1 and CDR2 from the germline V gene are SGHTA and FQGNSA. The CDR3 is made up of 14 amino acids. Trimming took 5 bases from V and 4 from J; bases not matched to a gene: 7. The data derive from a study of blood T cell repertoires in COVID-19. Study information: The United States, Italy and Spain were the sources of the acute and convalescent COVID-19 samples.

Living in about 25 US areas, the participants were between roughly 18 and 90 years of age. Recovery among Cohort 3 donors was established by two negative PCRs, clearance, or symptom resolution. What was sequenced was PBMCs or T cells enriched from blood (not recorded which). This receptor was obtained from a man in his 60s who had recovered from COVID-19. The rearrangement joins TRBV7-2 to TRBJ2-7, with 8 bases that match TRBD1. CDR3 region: CASSRVQGEYEQYF. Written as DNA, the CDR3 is TGTGCCAGCAGCCGCGTACAGGGGGAGTACGAGCAGTACTTC.